The 28 T cell receptor beta chains below were found in one sample sequenced in a study of T cell responses to AZD1222 COVID-19 vaccine (dated by TCRdb to about 2021). Libraries were constructed by the immunoSEQ multiplex PCR assay. This immuneACCESS table, as held by TCRdb, lists in-frame sequences with V and J called but not all clones. Of the missing ones, under half trace to an unresolved V gene in checked studies; the others have no known cause. The sample profile shows some 110,000 clones; over 75% of them were found once. The ten largest clones take up roughly 20% of the sample. Read against the paper, the sample's time point label means: baseline before first vaccination. The sample was peripheral blood, taken on day 0 of AZD1222 vaccination. These receptors all stem from an adult in good health.

The V call is TRBV7-2, the J call TRBJ2-6; D is ambiguous. V lost 3 bases to trimming and J lost 5 bases, with 11 bases between them. Germline V gene sequence: CDR1 SGHTA, CDR2 FQGNSA. The CDR3 contains 15 residues. This chain's CDR3 is CASSLEEFWANVLTF. CDR3 nucleotide sequence: TGTGCCAGCAGCTTGGAAGAATTCTGGGCCAACGTCCTGACTTTC. Complete variable domain (other parts from reference TRBV7-2 and TRBJ2-6): GAGVSQSPSNKVTEKGKDVELRCDPISGHTALYWYRQSLGQGLEFLIYFQGNSAPDKSGLPSDRFSAERTGGSVSTLTIQRTQQEDSAVYLCASSLEEFWANVLTFGAGSRLTVL.

The chain links TRBV6-5 to TRBJ2-2, with D tentatively TRBD1 (6 bases). The V end lost 0 bases, the J end lost 6 bases, and 11 bases lay between the germline ends. This CDR3 is built from 15 residues. Germline V gene lookup returns CDR1 MNHEY and CDR2 SVGAGI. DNA of the CDR3: TGTGCCAGCAGTTACTCGAGAGGGGGTGCCGGGGAGCTGTTTTTT. Translating gives CASSYSRGGAGELFF.

This chain joins TRBV15 and TRBJ1-5; D ambiguous. The CDR3 has 13 residues. Trimming took off 1 base at V and 5 bases at J, with 6 bases between the two ends. The germline CDR1 and CDR2 sequences are LNHNV and YYDKDF (reference sequence). The CDR3 region has the DNA TGTGCCACCAGCAGAGGAGGATATCAGCCCCAGCATTTT. The encoded protein is CATSRGGYQPQHF.

This clone is judged medium-sized (0.01 to 0.1%). The chain couples TRBV3-1 (or the pseudogene TRBV3-2) to TRBJ2-7; 8 nucleotides align to TRBD1. V was pared by 4 bases and J by 8 bases, with 16 bases of the junction left unmatched. The CDR3 length is 16 residues. The germline gives CDR1 LGHDT, CDR2 YNNKEL (reference sequence). For the CDR3, the DNA is TGTGCCAGCAGCCGGCCCGGACAGGGCAGGGGGGTAAAGCAGTACTTC. This codes for CASSRPGQGRGVKQYF.

The count of this clone is one. This chain joins TRBV27 and TRBJ2-7; D assignment may be TRBD1 or TRBD2 (5 bases each). CDR3 length: 12 residues. Germline V gives CDR1 MNHEY, CDR2 SMNVEV (reference sequence). V was pared by 10 bases and J by 7 bases, with 17 bases between. The CDR3 sequence is CATASGTGEQYF. The CDR3 nucleotides are TGTGCCACCGCCAGTGGGACGGGAGAGCAGTACTTC.

This clone occurred a few times. V is TRBV29-1 and J is TRBJ2-2; perhaps TRBD2 as D (6 bases). Trimming removed 0 bases from V and 6 bases from J, with 11 bases in between. Germline V gives CDR1 SQVTM, CDR2 ANQGSEA. The CDR3 is 14 amino acids. CDR3 amino acids: CSVEDRRDSGELFF. In DNA form, the CDR3 reads TGCAGCGTTGAAGACCGGAGGGATTCCGGGGAGCTGTTTTTT.

The chain uses TRBV10-3 and TRBJ2-7; TRBD2 is a possible D gene (5 bases). V gave up 11 bases and J gave up 0 bases, with 8 bases separating them. The germline V gene encodes CDR1 ENHRY and CDR2 SYGVKD. CDR3 size: 11 residues. DNA of the CDR3: TGTGCCGGTGGGAGCTCCTACGAGCAGTACTTC. It yields the protein CAGGSSYEQYF.

This chain links TRBV4-1 with TRBJ2-2; 8 positions match TRBD1. Unmatched junction bases numbered 6, after V lost 4 bases and J lost 5 bases. Per the germline V gene, CDR1 is MGHRA and CDR2 is YSYEKL. CDR3 length equals 15 residues. Written as DNA, the CDR3 is TGCGCCAGCAGCCCCTCAGGGGGCAGGACCGGGGAGCTGTTTTTT. This sequence encodes CASSPSGGRTGELFF.

This chain uses TRBV3-1 (or the pseudogene TRBV3-2) with TRBJ2-3; D not certain. The length of the CDR3 is 14 residues. Trimming removed 2 bases from V and 2 bases from J, with 8 bases in between. The V gene's germline CDR1 is LGHDT and CDR2 YNNKEL (reference sequence). This CDR3 is CASSQQDNTDTQYF. CDR3 nucleotide sequence: TGTGCCAGCAGCCAACAAGATAACACAGATACGCAGTATTTT.

The count of this clone is one. This chain connects TRBV5-1 to TRBJ2-1; 8 bases line up with TRBD1. The CDR3 consists of 13 residues. In germline, CDR1 is SGHRS, CDR2 YFSETQ. The J segment lost 9 bases and the V segment lost 4 bases, leaving 6 bases of the junction unmatched. CDR3 nucleotides: TGCGCCAGCAGCCCCACAGGGGGAACTGAGCAGTTCTTC. This translates into CASSPTGGTEQFF.

The chain combines TRBV4-1 with TRBJ1-1; 7 bases agree with TRBD1. Germline V gives CDR1 MGHRA, CDR2 YSYEKL. The CDR3 sequence is 14 residues long. The V and J ends lost 5 bases and 4 bases, in that order; junction bases with no gene match: 7. CDR3 in amino acids: CASSTRQGGTEAFF. The CDR3 nucleotides read TGCGCCAGCAGCACTCGACAGGGCGGCACTGAAGCTTTCTTT.

The rearrangement joins TRBV18 to TRBJ1-1; 7 bases align to TRBD1. Per the germline V gene, CDR1 is KGHSH and CDR2 is LQKENI. The V gene end was trimmed by 0 bases and the J gene end by 8 bases; junction bases not matched to a gene: 12. The CDR3 is 16 residues long. DNA of the CDR3: TGTGCCAGCTCACCACCAGTGCAGGGGGTCGCCCAGGAAGCTTTCTTT. Encoded protein: CASSPPVQGVAQEAFF.

The rearrangement uses TRBV2 and TRBJ1-6; D may be TRBD1 (6 bases). Looked up from germline, CDR1 is SNHLY and CDR2 is FYNNEI. The length of the CDR3 is 15 residues. The ends were cut back, 11 bases at V and 11 bases at J, with 25 bases in the middle. The CDR3 region has the DNA TGTGCCGGACAACCTTTGGACAGCCAAGCAGCACCCCTCCACTTT. Amino acids: CAGQPLDSQAAPLHF.

The V and J genes are TRBV9 and TRBJ2-1; no clear D. Trimming removed 0 bases at V and 0 bases at J, with 7 bases between. The CDR3 covers 15 residues. Per germline, CDR1 SGDLS and CDR2 YYNGEE. The CDR3 nucleotides read TGTGCCAGCAGCGTAGTACCTAGCTCCTACAATGAGCAGTTCTTC. It yields the protein CASSVVPSSYNEQFF.

This chain joins TRBV5-6 and TRBJ1-3; D is undetermined. Trimming took 1 base from V and 4 from J, leaving 9 bases between them. Looked up from germline, CDR1 is SGHDT and CDR2 is YYEEEE. The CDR3 consists of 14 residues. As DNA, the CDR3 is TGTGCCAGCAGCTTGATCAGCTCAGGAAACACCATATATTTT. Protein sequence: CASSLISSGNTIYF.

In its sample, this clone was seen once. It is likely a read error, because the conserved phenylalanine at the end of the CDR3 is missing. The chain links TRBV6-5 to TRBJ1-6; D is unresolved. The V gene lost 7 bases and the J gene lost 2 bases, with 9 bases spanning the gap. CDR1 and CDR2 (germline): MNHEY, SVGAGI. CDR3 length: 14 amino acids. The CDR3 DNA reads as TGTGCCAGCAATCAAGGACCCTATAATTCACCCCTCCACCTT. It encodes CASNQGPYNSPLHL.

This clone was recorded once. The V call is TRBV18, the J call TRBJ1-1; no clear D. The length of the CDR3 is 13 residues. V shed 3 bases and J shed 3 bases, with 8 bases lying between them. Germline CDR1 is KGHSH and CDR2 is LQKENI. CDR3 nucleotides: TGTGCCAGCTCACCGGATCTGTACACTGAAGCTTTCTTT. It yields the protein CASSPDLYTEAFF.

The V gene is TRBV6-5, the J gene TRBJ1-1, with D possibly being TRBD1 (5 bases). Per the germline V gene, CDR1 is MNHEY and CDR2 is SVGAGI. The length of the CDR3 is 14 residues. Trimming removed 5 bases from V and 0 bases from J, with 10 bases in between. Here the CDR3 reads CASSRGNLNTEAFF. The CDR3 DNA reads as TGTGCCAGCAGTCGGGGGAACCTGAACACTGAAGCTTTCTTT.

This clone was seen only once. This chain uses TRBV30 with TRBJ2-7, with D uncertain. Trimming removed 0 bases from V and 6 bases from J, with 9 bases in between. This CDR3 comprises 12 residues. The germline gives CDR1 GTSNPN, CDR2 SVGIG (reference sequence). The CDR3 protein is CAWSVMGSEQYF. CDR3 DNA sequence: TGTGCCTGGAGTGTAATGGGCAGCGAGCAGTACTTC.

With respect to this clone: Since no conserved phenylalanine or tryptophan closes the CDR3, a read error is the likely cause. CDR3 residues: CASSQVVSSPLHL. The CDR3 coding sequence is TGTGCCAGCAGCCAAGTCGTAAGTTCACCCCTCCACCTT. The gene calls are TRBV3-1 (or the pseudogene TRBV3-2) and TRBJ1-6, with D unclear. This CDR3 spans 13 amino acids. V was shortened by 1 base and J by 9 bases, with 7 bases between the two germline ends. The germline gives CDR1 LGHDT, CDR2 YNNKEL (reference sequence).

The chain couples TRBV7-9 to TRBJ2-2; D is perhaps TRBD1 or TRBD2 (5 bases each). Trimming took 5 bases from V and 7 from J, leaving 23 bases between them. The CDR3 is 17 residues long. The V gene's germline CDR1 is SEHNR and CDR2 FQNEAQ (reference sequence). The CDR3 reads CASSRAGGHYIVGELFF. The CDR3 coding sequence is TGTGCCAGCAGCCGGGCGGGCGGACACTACATCGTCGGGGAGCTGTTTTTT.

The chain's CDR3 is CSVRETGNTIYF. CDR3 DNA: TGCAGCGTACGGGAGACTGGAAACACCATATATTTT. The chain carries TRBV29-1 and TRBJ1-3, with D unclear. Germline assignment: CDR1 SQVTM and CDR2 ANQGSEA. Deletions cut 6 bases from V and 2 bases from J, with 8 bases between. The CDR3 consists of 12 residues.

The CDR3 is CASSPPPGELFF. The CDR3 nucleotides read TGTGCCAGCAGCCCGCCCCCCGGGGAGCTGTTTTTT. The V and J genes are TRBV4-2 and TRBJ2-2; no firm D call. Germline V gives CDR1 LGHNA, CDR2 YNFKEQ. The CDR3 is 12 amino acids. Trimming removed 4 bases from V and 6 bases from J, with 6 bases in between.

The V gene is TRBV11-2, the J gene TRBJ2-3; 7 nucleotides match TRBD1. There are 15 residues in the CDR3. Germline V gives CDR1 SGHAT, CDR2 FQNNGV. V shed 5 bases, J shed 2 bases, and the junction held 7 bases outside the gene matches. As DNA, the CDR3 is TGTGCCAGCAGCCCGAGGGGGCGTGACACAGATACGCAGTATTTT. Its protein product is CASSPRGRDTDTQYF.

The sample holds a few counts of this clone. The V and J genes are TRBV4-1 and TRBJ1-4; unclear D gene. The CDR3 is 15 amino acids. CDR1 and CDR2 (germline): MGHRA, YSYEKL. Trimming cost V 3 bases and J 6 bases, with 14 bases left between them. In DNA form, the CDR3 reads TGCGCCAGCAGCCACTGGAGGTCCGGAGATGAAAAACTGTTTTTT. Encoded protein: CASSHWRSGDEKLFF.

This rearrangement joins TRBV5-1 to TRBJ2-3; D is possibly TRBD1 or TRBD2 (6 bases each). V was clipped by 4 bases and J by 2 bases, with 14 bases between them. This CDR3 contains 15 residues. The germline CDR1 and CDR2 sequences are SGHRS and YFSETQ. The CDR3: CASSLGGRSTDTQYF. The CDR3 DNA reads as TGCGCCAGCAGCCTAGGGGGGAGGTCCACAGATACGCAGTATTTT.

The V call is TRBV4-1, the J call TRBJ2-7; D remains ambiguous. CDR3 length: 15 amino acids. V was trimmed by 4 bases and J by 6 bases, leaving 19 bases between them. Per germline, CDR1 MGHRA and CDR2 YSYEKL. The CDR3 is CASSLRALTPCEQYF. In nucleotides, the CDR3 is TGCGCCAGCAGCCTCCGGGCCCTGACTCCCTGCGAGCAGTACTTC.

V and J are TRBV6-1 and TRBJ1-5, with 10 nucleotides matching TRBD1. The CDR3 has 17 amino acids. The J segment lost 6 bases and the V segment lost 2 bases, leaving 10 bases of the junction unmatched. CDR1 and CDR2 (germline): MNHNS, SASEGT. The CDR3 nucleotides read TGTGCCAGCAGTGAAATTTTTGGGACAGGGGTTGGTCAGCCCCAGCATTTT. This codes for CASSEIFGTGVGQPQHF.